These 26 T cell receptor beta chains were sequenced from one sample in a study of human T cells and chemical hapten exposure. Using its own MiXCR run on the RACE reads, TCRdb lists one record per CDR3 protein. Here the sample spans about 98,000 distinct CDR3 sequences, 10% to 14% being singletons. Stated time point: pre-sensitization, week 0. Regarding treatment: therapeutic diphenylcyclopropenone sensitization with weekly scalp DPC. The specimen was whole blood, collected in connection with sensitization to the hapten diphenylcyclopropenone (DPC). These TCRs come from a woman between 55 and 75 years old with alopecia areata. Some clones in this sample may be carry-over from other donors' samples.

This clonotype was recorded at least ten times. V is TRBV6-5 and J is TRBJ2-5, with D possibly being TRBD1 (5 bases). This CDR3 has 13 residues. Germline V CDR1 and CDR2: MNHEY, SVGAGI. Between the trimmed V and J ends, which lost 8 bases and 6 bases, there was a span of 16 bases. CDR3 DNA sequence: TGTGCCAGCGGCTCCTCAGGGATGAAGACCCAGTACTTC. It codes for CASGSSGMKTQYF.

The sample holds a few counts of this clonotype. The chain combines TRBV18 with TRBJ1-5; D remains unclear. With 3 bases removed from V and 0 bases from J, the gap between germline ends came to 9 bases. Germline loops: CDR1 KGHSH, CDR2 LQKENI. There are 15 residues in the CDR3. Here the CDR3 reads CASSPIGYSNQPQHF. The CDR3 DNA reads as TGTGCCAGCTCACCTATAGGGTATAGCAATCAGCCCCAGCATTTT. Variable domain in full (rest from reference TRBV18 and TRBJ1-5): NAGVMQNPRHLVRRRGQEARLRCSPMKGHSHVYWYRQLPEEGLKFMVYLQKENIIDESGMPKERFSAEFPKEGPSILRIQQVVRGDSAAYFCASSPIGYSNQPQHFGDGTRLSIL.

In its sample, this clonotype was seen many times. The V gene is TRBV6-5, the J gene TRBJ1-3; D remains ambiguous. Trimming stripped 3 bases from V and 0 bases from J, with 15 bases between. The CDR3 runs to 17 residues. CDR1 is MNHEY, CDR2 SVGAGI, per germline. CDR3 DNA sequence: TGTGCCAGCAGTTATCACCTAGGAGGGAGCTCTGGAAACACCATATATTTT. Translated, it gives CASSYHLGGSSGNTIYF.

This clonotype was recorded many times. V is TRBV27 and J is TRBJ1-5; D gene uncertain. Trimming cost V 7 bases and J 6 bases, with 13 bases left between them. Germline V lookup: CDR1 MNHEY, CDR2 SMNVEV (reference sequence). This CDR3 has 13 residues. CDR3 DNA: TGTGCCAGCATAGTGGAGGGCTTTCAGCCCCAGCATTTT. Translating gives CASIVEGFQPQHF.

This clonotype showed up many times. This sequence joins TRBV10-3 and TRBJ2-3, with D possibly being TRBD2 (6 bases). V dropped 6 bases and J dropped 1 base, with 11 bases sitting between them. Per germline, CDR1 ENHRY and CDR2 SYGVKD. The CDR3 is 14 amino acids. CDR3 loop: CAIRAGTGTDTQYF. The CDR3 DNA reads TGTGCCATCAGAGCCGGGACTGGCACAGATACGCAGTATTTT.

The chain joins TRBV11-2 to TRBJ1-4; D remains ambiguous. This CDR3 comprises 14 residues. Germline V gene data show CDR1 as SGHAT and CDR2 as FQNNGV. Trimming cost V 3 bases and J 3 bases, with 8 bases left between them. This chain's CDR3 is CASSFYGSNEKLFF. CDR3 in DNA: TGTGCCAGCAGCTTTTACGGGTCTAATGAAAAACTGTTTTTT.

The chain employs TRBV6-1 and TRBJ1-2, with 8 bases aligning to TRBD1. This CDR3 has 15 amino acids. Looked up from germline, CDR1 is MNHNS and CDR2 is SASEGT. V was pared by 2 bases and J by 8 bases, with 10 bases of the junction left unmatched. In DNA form, the CDR3 reads TGTGCCAGCAGTGAATCCCAGGGGGCGCCGTTCGGCTACACCTTC. Translated, it gives CASSESQGAPFGYTF.

The chain combines TRBV29-1 with TRBJ1-2; D ambiguous. V lost 4 bases, J lost 3 bases, and 9 bases lay in between. Germline V gene lookup returns CDR1 SQVTM and CDR2 ANQGSEA. The CDR3 runs to 12 residues. The CDR3 DNA reads as TGCAGCGTTGCGGAGGAGGACTATGGCTACACCTTC. It encodes CSVAEEDYGYTF.

V gene TRBV15 combines with J gene TRBJ2-7, with D unresolved. This CDR3 region has 16 residues. Between the trimmed V and J ends, which lost 1 base and 0 bases, there was a span of 13 bases. Germline CDR1 reads LNHNV; CDR2 reads YYDKDF (reference sequence). CDR3 residues: CATSRGGSAGSYEQYF. CDR3 in DNA: TGTGCCACCAGCAGAGGAGGCTCCGCCGGCTCCTACGAGCAGTACTTC.

This clonotype was detected ten times or more. The chain is built from TRBV12-5 and TRBJ1-2; no clear D gene. Germline lookup yields CDR1 LGHNT and CDR2 FRNRAP. The V end lost 7 bases, the J end lost 4 bases, and 10 bases lay between the germline ends. The CDR3 contains 12 residues. As DNA, the CDR3 is TGTGCTAGTGCCCAACGGGGCTATGGCTACACCTTC. Its protein product is CASAQRGYGYTF.

This clonotype was detected a few times. The genes are TRBV29-1 and TRBJ2-1; perhaps TRBD1 as D (6 bases). V was trimmed by 2 bases and J by 3 bases, leaving 14 bases between them. There are 15 residues in the CDR3. Per the germline V gene, CDR1 is SQVTM and CDR2 is ANQGSEA. The CDR3 DNA sequence: TGCAGCGTTGAATGGCAGGGACAAGGCTACAATGAGCAGTTCTTC. Protein product: CSVEWQGQGYNEQFF.

The CDR3 sequence is CASSPGTLTVTNYGYTF. DNA for the CDR3: TGTGCCAGCTCACCCGGGACTTTGACCGTTACTAACTATGGCTACACCTTC. The chain is built from TRBV18 and TRBJ1-2; D is possibly TRBD1 (5 bases). The CDR3 has 17 residues. With 3 bases removed from V and 0 bases from J, the gap between germline ends came to 17 bases. Germline CDR1 reads KGHSH; CDR2 reads LQKENI.

To note about this clonotype: Germline is not matched at one junction end, which may reflect a read error. The chain recombines TRBV10-3 with TRBJ2-3; 9 bases map to TRBD2. The CDR3 consists of 13 residues. Per the germline V gene, CDR1 is ENHRY and CDR2 is SYGVKD. Here the CDR3 reads CASEAGGTETQYF. CDR3 DNA sequence: TGTGCCTCCGAAGCGGGGGGCACAGAAACGCAGTATTTT.

In this sample, this clonotype turned up many times. The chain carries TRBV18 and TRBJ1-1, with TRBD1 matching 9 bases. This CDR3 has 15 amino acids. Trimming removed 3 bases from V and 3 bases from J; junction bases left unmatched: 5. Germline CDR1 and CDR2: KGHSH and LQKENI. The CDR3 is CASSPGTGSDTEAFF. The CDR3 nucleotides are TGTGCCAGCTCACCCGGGACAGGGTCGGACACTGAAGCTTTCTTT.

This clonotype was seen repeatedly, ten times or more. V is TRBV24-1 and J is TRBJ2-3; 15 positions match TRBD2. Per germline, CDR1 KGHDR and CDR2 SFDVKD. Germline trimming cut 3 bases from V and 0 bases from J; bases unmatched to any gene: 3. The CDR3 consists of 18 residues. The CDR3 loop is CATSDGTSGRWSTDTQYF. CDR3 in DNA: TGTGCCACCAGTGATGGGACTAGCGGGAGGTGGAGCACAGATACGCAGTATTTT.

The chain has TRBV5-1 and TRBJ1-6; D remains ambiguous. This CDR3 comprises 16 residues. V was clipped by 0 bases and J by 6 bases, with 13 bases between them. Looked up from germline, CDR1 is SGHRS and CDR2 is YFSETQ. CDR3 amino acids: CASSLAGEGGNSPLHF. The DNA for the CDR3 is TGCGCCAGCAGCTTGGCCGGAGAGGGAGGTAATTCACCCCTCCACTTT.

In this sample, this clonotype turned up many times. This chain links TRBV6-5 with TRBJ2-4; a weak D match, TRBD1 (6 bases). In germline, CDR1 is MNHEY, CDR2 SVGAGI. This CDR3 has 18 amino acids. Deletions cut 0 bases from V and 0 bases from J, with 15 bases between. The CDR3 sequence: CASSYSLQGLVAKNIQYF. In nucleotides, the CDR3 is TGTGCCAGCAGTTACTCCCTCCAGGGGTTGGTAGCCAAAAACATTCAGTACTTC.

For this clonotype: This sequence may be a read error, since a much larger clone differs from it by one base. The chain is built from TRBV2 and TRBJ2-2; 12 bases are shared with TRBD2. In germline, CDR1 is SNHLY, CDR2 FYNNEI. Trimming at V came to 7 bases and at J to 9 bases, leaving 15 bases not matched to a gene. The CDR3 has 17 residues. The CDR3 loop is CASNPLAGGLTPWELFF. The CDR3 DNA reads as TGTGCCAGCAACCCACTAGCGGGGGGCCTTACACCGTGGGAGCTGTTTTTT.

There are many counts of this clonotype. An end of the junction does not agree with germline; a read error may underlie this. This rearrangement joins TRBV6-5 to TRBJ1-5, with D possibly TRBD1 on 6 matching bases. The CDR3 covers 14 residues. The germline CDR1 and CDR2 sequences are MNHEY and SVGAGI. The CDR3 protein is CASRPTGFNLPQHF. CDR3 nucleotide sequence: TGTGCCAGCAGACCCACAGGGTTTAATCTGCCCCAGCATTTT.

This clonotype was detected many times. This chain connects TRBV9 to TRBJ1-2, with 7 bases lining up with TRBD1. V lost 0 bases and J lost 0; bases outside the gene matches: 23. Germline V gives CDR1 SGDLS, CDR2 YYNGEE. There are 22 residues in the CDR3. CDR3 residues: CASSVAVGDHPTGTSSNYGYTF. The CDR3 coding sequence is TGTGCCAGCAGCGTAGCTGTAGGAGATCACCCGACAGGGACCTCTTCTAACTATGGCTACACCTTC.

This clonotype came up many times. CDR3 region: CASSYERGARDSKNIQYF. The DNA for the CDR3 is TGTGCCAGCAGTTATGAGCGGGGGGCTCGAGACTCCAAAAACATTCAGTACTTC. The genes are TRBV6-2 or TRBV6-3 and TRBJ2-4; 9 bases align to TRBD2. From germline, CDR1 is MNHEY and CDR2 SVGEGT. The CDR3 runs to 18 residues. Germline trimming cut 3 bases from V and 2 bases from J; bases unmatched to any gene: 11.

This clonotype was counted between two and nine times. The chain links TRBV5-1 to TRBJ2-3, with 8 bases identical to TRBD1. The CDR3 totals 15 residues. V dropped 5 bases and J dropped 4; count of bases not matched to a gene: 9. Germline CDR1 and CDR2: SGHRS and YFSETQ. DNA for the CDR3: TGCGCCAGCAGAGTCGATCCAGGGGGCCCAGATACGCAGTATTTT. Translated, it gives CASRVDPGGPDTQYF.

The table lists this clonotype with many counts. The chain has TRBV7-8 and TRBJ2-1; no clear D. The CDR3 has 11 amino acids. CDR1 SGHVS and CDR2 FQNEAQ come from the germline V gene. V dropped 4 bases and J dropped 12 bases, with 10 bases sitting between them. This chain's CDR3 is CASSSPARQFF. Written as DNA, the CDR3 is TGTGCCAGCAGCTCCCCCGCGAGGCAGTTCTTC.

On this clonotype: This may arise from a read error, as a much more abundant clone is one base away. J is TRBJ2-1 and V is TRBV6-2 or TRBV6-3; D may correspond to TRBD1 or TRBD2 (6 bases each). V was shortened by 4 bases and J by 7 bases, with 17 bases between the two germline ends. This CDR3 contains 15 residues. Germline V gene lookup returns CDR1 MNHEY and CDR2 SVGEGT. The CDR3 spells CASSSSGKGGNEQFF. DNA of the CDR3: TGTGCCAGCAGTTCTTCCGGGAAAGGGGGGAATGAGCAGTTCTTC.

Ten or more counts support this clonotype. The J gene is TRBJ1-2, the V gene TRBV27; 7 positions agree with TRBD1. The CDR3 loop spans 14 amino acids. The V gene's germline CDR1 is MNHEY and CDR2 SMNVEV (reference sequence). J lost 4 bases, V lost 0 bases, and 2 bases had no gene match. The CDR3 bases are TGTGCCAGCAGTTTATCAGGGGGCCTCTATGGCTACACCTTC. This codes for CASSLSGGLYGYTF.

There are many counts of this clonotype. This chain joins TRBV10-2 and TRBJ2-7, with D perhaps TRBD2 (5 bases). From germline, CDR1 is WSHSY and CDR2 SAAADI. Deletions cut 8 bases from V and 8 bases from J, with 16 bases between. This CDR3 comprises 12 residues. The CDR3 loop is CASQVGLSQQYF. CDR3 nucleotides: TGCGCCAGCCAGGTTGGACTTTCTCAGCAGTACTTC.